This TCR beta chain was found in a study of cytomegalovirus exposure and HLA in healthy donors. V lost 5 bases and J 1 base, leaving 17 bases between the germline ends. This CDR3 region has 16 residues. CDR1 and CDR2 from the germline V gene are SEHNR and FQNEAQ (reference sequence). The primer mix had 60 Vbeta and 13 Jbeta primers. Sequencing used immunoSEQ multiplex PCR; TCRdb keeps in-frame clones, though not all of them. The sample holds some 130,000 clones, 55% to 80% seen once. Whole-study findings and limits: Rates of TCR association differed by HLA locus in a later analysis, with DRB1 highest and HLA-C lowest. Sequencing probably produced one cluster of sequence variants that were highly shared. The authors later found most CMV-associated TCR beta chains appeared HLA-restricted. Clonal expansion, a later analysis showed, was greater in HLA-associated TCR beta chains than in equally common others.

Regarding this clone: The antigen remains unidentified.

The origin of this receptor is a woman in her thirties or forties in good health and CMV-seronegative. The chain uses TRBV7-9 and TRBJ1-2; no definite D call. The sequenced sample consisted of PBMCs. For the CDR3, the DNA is TGTGCCAGCAGCCTTAAACGAGGGCCGATTAACTATGGCTACACCTTC. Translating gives CASSLKRGPINYGYTF.